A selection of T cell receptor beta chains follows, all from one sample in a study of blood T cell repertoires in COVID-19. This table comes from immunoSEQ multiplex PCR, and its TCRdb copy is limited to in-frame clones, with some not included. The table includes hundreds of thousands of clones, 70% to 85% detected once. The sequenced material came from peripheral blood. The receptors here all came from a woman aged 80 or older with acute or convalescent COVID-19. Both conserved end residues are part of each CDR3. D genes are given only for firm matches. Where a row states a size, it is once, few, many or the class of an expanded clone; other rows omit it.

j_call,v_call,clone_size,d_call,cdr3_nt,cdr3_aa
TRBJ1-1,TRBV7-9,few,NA,TGTGCCAGCACCAAACGGAGGTCTACCTCCACTGAAGCTTTCTTT,CASTKRRSTSTEAFF
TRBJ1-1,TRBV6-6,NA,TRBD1,TGTGCCAGCCGAATGGGGACAGGGGGGCAGACTGAAGCTTTCTTT,CASRMGTGGQTEAFF
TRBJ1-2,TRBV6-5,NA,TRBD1,TGTGCCAGCAGCCCCGGACAGGGGGCGCGGGATGGCTACACCTTC,CASSPGQGARDGYTF
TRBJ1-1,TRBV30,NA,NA,TGTGCCTGGAGGGAGGTTGGTGAAGCTTTCTTT,CAWREVGEAFF
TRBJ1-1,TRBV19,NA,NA,TGTGCCAGCCGGGGGGTGTTTGAAGCTTTCTTT,CASRGVFEAFF
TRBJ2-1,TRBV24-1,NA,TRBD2,TGTGCCACCAGTGACCTGGGACTAGCGGGGAGGAATGAGCAGTTCTTC,CATSDLGLAGRNEQFF
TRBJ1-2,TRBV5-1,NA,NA,TGCGCCAGCAGCTTGACGGACTTTAACTATGGCTACACCTTC,CASSLTDFNYGYTF
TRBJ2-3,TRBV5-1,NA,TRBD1,TGCGCCAGCAGCTCAGGAAGACAGGGGCGCACAGATACGCAGTATTTT,CASSSGRQGRTDTQYF
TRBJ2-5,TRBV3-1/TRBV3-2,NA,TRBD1,TGTGCCAGCAGCCTAGGGACAGGGGGGCAAGAGACCCAGTACTTC,CASSLGTGGQETQYF
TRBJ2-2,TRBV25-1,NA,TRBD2,TGTGCCAGCAGGACTAGCGGGGCCGGGGAGCTGTTTTTT,CASRTSGAGELFF
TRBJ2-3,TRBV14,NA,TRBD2,TGTGCCAGCAGCCAAGATGGTGGACTAGCGGGGGCCTCGACAGATACGCAGTATTTT,CASSQDGGLAGASTDTQYF
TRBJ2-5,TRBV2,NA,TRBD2,TGTGCCAGCAGCCCCGACTGGGGGACTAGTGGGCAAGAGACCCAGTACTTC,CASSPDWGTSGQETQYF
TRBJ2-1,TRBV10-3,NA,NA,TGTGCCATCAGTGAGCTCCCTCCGAGCTCCTACAATGAGCAGTTCTTC,CAISELPPSSYNEQFF
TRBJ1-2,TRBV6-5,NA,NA,TGTGCCAGCAGTTACTCGAGGGGGAACTATGGCTACACCTTC,CASSYSRGNYGYTF
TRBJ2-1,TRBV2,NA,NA,TGTGCCAGCAGTTCAGGGTCCCCCGTACGGGCTGAGCAGTTCTTC,CASSSGSPVRAEQFF
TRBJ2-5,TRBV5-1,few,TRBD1,TGCGCCAGCAGCTTCGGACAGGGATGGTCAGAGACCCAGTACTTC,CASSFGQGWSETQYF
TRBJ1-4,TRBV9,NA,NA,TGTGCCAGCAGCGTAGGTCCGACAGAGCCTAATGAAAAACTGTTTTTT,CASSVGPTEPNEKLFF
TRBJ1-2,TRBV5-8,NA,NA,TGTGCCAGCAGCTTGGCGGCAGGCTATGGCTACACCTTC,CASSLAAGYGYTF
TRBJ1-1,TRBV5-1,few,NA,TGCGCCAGCAGCTTGTTCGGCCGGGGGATGTTCGACACTGAAGCTTTCTTT,CASSLFGRGMFDTEAFF
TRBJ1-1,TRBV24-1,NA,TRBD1,TGTGCCACCAGTGACTGGACAGGGTCTGAAGCTTTCTTT,CATSDWTGSEAFF
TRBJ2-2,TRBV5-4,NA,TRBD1,TGTGCCAGCAGCTTGGGACAGGGAGATGCCGGGGAGCTGTTTTTT,CASSLGQGDAGELFF
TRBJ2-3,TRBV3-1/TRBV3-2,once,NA,TGTGCCAGCAGCCTCGTGCGACAGGTGGGAACAGATACGCAGTATTTT,CASSLVRQVGTDTQYF
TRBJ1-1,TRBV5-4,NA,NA,TGTGCCAGCAGCTCCGGCGGGGGGGACGGGACTGAAGCTTTCTTT,CASSSGGGDGTEAFF
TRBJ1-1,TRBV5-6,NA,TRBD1,TGTGCCAGCAGCTTGAGGGGGCGTGGAACTGAAGCTTTCTTT,CASSLRGRGTEAFF
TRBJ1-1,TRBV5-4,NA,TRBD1,TGTGCCAGCAGCTTTACAGGGGACACTGAAGCTTTCTTT,CASSFTGDTEAFF
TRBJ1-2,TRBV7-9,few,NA,TGTGCCAGCAGCTTAGACGGGTATGGCTACACCTTC,CASSLDGYGYTF
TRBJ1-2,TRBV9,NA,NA,TGTGCCAGCAGCTCCCAGATGACCCTAGGCAACTATGGCTACACCTTC,CASSSQMTLGNYGYTF
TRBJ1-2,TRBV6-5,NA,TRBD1,TGTGCCAGCAGACAGGGGTTTTCCCTCAACTATGGCTACACCTTC,CASRQGFSLNYGYTF
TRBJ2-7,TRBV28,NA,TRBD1,TGTGCCAGCAGTTCTACCGGACAGGCCTACGAGCAGTACTTC,CASSSTGQAYEQYF
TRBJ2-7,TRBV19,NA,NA,TGTGCCAGTAGTATTCCCGGACAGGCGGGAAAGCAGTACTTC,CASSIPGQAGKQYF
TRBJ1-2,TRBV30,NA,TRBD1,TGTGCCTGGAGCTACAGGGGCCATGGCTACACCTTC,CAWSYRGHGYTF
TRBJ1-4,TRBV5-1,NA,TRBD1,TGCGCCAGCAGCCCCGGACAGGGTAGTTTGTGGACTAATGAAAAACTGTTTTTT,CASSPGQGSLWTNEKLFF
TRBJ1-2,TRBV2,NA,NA,TGTGCCAGGCGGCAGAGGGCTGGTGACTATGGCTACACCTTC,CARRQRAGDYGYTF
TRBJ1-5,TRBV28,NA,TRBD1,TGTGCCAGCAGCCCCCTTGGACAGGGGAGTCAGCCCCAGCATTTT,CASSPLGQGSQPQHF
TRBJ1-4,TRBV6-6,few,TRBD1,TGTGCCAGCAGTTACTCCACCGGGACAGGGGCCGAAAAACTGTTTTTT,CASSYSTGTGAEKLFF
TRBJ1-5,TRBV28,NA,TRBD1,TGTGCCAGCCTGACAGGGCTTAGCAATCAGCCCCAGCATTTT,CASLTGLSNQPQHF
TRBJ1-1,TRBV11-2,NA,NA,TGTGCCAGCAGCTTAGATCTGTGGGCTACTGAAGCTTTCTTT,CASSLDLWATEAFF
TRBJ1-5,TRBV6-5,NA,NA,TGTGCCAGCAGTTACAAGGGGAATCAGCCCCAGCATTTT,CASSYKGNQPQHF
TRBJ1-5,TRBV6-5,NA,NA,TGTGCCAGCAGTCGGGGGGAGGGCAATCAGCCCCAGCATTTT,CASSRGEGNQPQHF
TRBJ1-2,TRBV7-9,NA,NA,TGTGCCAGCAGCCCACATTTGGGCGGCTACACCTTC,CASSPHLGGYTF
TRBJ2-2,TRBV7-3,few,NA,TGTGCCAGCAGCCCCCGGGGGGCAGTCGCCGGGGAGCTGTTTTTT,CASSPRGAVAGELFF
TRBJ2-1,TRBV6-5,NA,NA,TGTGCCAGCAGTTCCACGCCCCGGGGAGGTGAGCAGTTCTTC,CASSSTPRGGEQFF
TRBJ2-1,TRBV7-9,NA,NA,TGTGCCAGCAGCTCCGGGTATGAGCAGTTCTTC,CASSSGYEQFF